Listed below are T cell receptor beta chains from one sample, sequenced in a study of shared T cell receptors in the human thymus. Sequencing used immunoSEQ multiplex PCR; TCRdb keeps in-frame clones, though not all of them. This sample has about 660,000 clones, with around nine tenths found just once. The same specimen was also included in a second study, on human thymus T cells.

The sample consisted of thymocytes. These receptors all stem from a boy in the first two years of life with a congenital heart defect. Each CDR3 is given with its conserved first and last residue. Fields, in order: clone size, J gene, V gene, D gene, CDR3 DNA, CDR3 protein. The D gene is left open where the match is weak. Rows may omit the clone size; those that give it use once, few, many or a size class.

>NA|TRBJ2-3|TRBV5-5|NA
TGTGCCAGCAGCTACCCCTCCGGTCTTGGCACAGATACGCAGTATTTT
CASSYPSGLGTDTQYF
>NA|TRBJ2-7|TRBV15|TRBD2
TGTGCCACCAGCAAAGGTGGAGGTCAGGCTAGCGGGAGGCTCGAGCAGTACTTC
CATSKGGGQASGRLEQYF
>NA|TRBJ2-7|TRBV27|TRBD1
TGTGCCAGCAGTTTATCGGCGGTCTGGGACAGCTACGAGCAGTACTTC
CASSLSAVWDSYEQYF
>NA|TRBJ2-2|TRBV19|TRBD2
TGTGCCAGTAGTATGGTGAGGGGACTAGCGGTCGGGGAGCTGTTTTTT
CASSMVRGLAVGELFF
>NA|TRBJ1-2|TRBV27|TRBD1
TGTGCCAGCAGTTCCATCGGACAGGGCGGGTCCAACTATGGCTACACCTTC
CASSSIGQGGSNYGYTF
>NA|TRBJ1-1|TRBV29-1|NA
TGCAGCGTTGAGTTGAACGGGCGCTTCAGGGTACGGAACACTGAAGCTTTCTTT
CSVELNGRFRVRNTEAFF
>NA|TRBJ1-5|TRBV7-2|NA
TGTGCCAGCAGCTTTAGCCAGAGCATGTCGTACGGCAATCAGCCCCAGCATTTT
CASSFSQSMSYGNQPQHF
>NA|TRBJ1-2|TRBV30|NA
TGTGCCTGGAAGAAACACGGGGTTGGCTACACCTTC
CAWKKHGVGYTF
>NA|TRBJ2-5|TRBV5-1|TRBD1
TGCGCCAGCAGACGGGACAGGGTTCTCCTCCAAGAGACCCAGTACTTC
CASRRDRVLLQETQYF
>NA|TRBJ1-5|TRBV15|NA
TGTGCCACCAGCAGAGATTGGGGGGGGTTTCAGCCCCAGCATTTT
CATSRDWGGFQPQHF
>once|TRBJ2-1|TRBV9|TRBD2
TGTGCCAGCAGCGTACGGGGAGGGCTAAAGCCCTACAATGAGCAGTTCTTC
CASSVRGGLKPYNEQFF
>once|TRBJ2-7|TRBV6-5|NA
TGTGCCAGCAGTGGACACACCCACGAGCAGTACTTC
CASSGHTHEQYF
>NA|TRBJ2-7|TRBV6-1|TRBD1
TGTGCCTCCGGGACAGGGGGCCACGAGCAGTACTTC
CASGTGGHEQYF
>NA|TRBJ2-1|TRBV18|TRBD2
TGTGCCAGCTCACCGCCGGGACTAGCGGGCAGCTCCTACAATGAGCAGTTCTTC
CASSPPGLAGSSYNEQFF
>NA|TRBJ1-1|TRBV10-3|NA
TGTGCCATCAGTGACCCGGGAGCTTTCTTT
CAISDPGAFF
>NA|TRBJ1-5|TRBV28|TRBD1
TGTGCCAGCAGTGTCGACGGACAGGGTTATAGCAATCAGCCCCAGCATTTT
CASSVDGQGYSNQPQHF
>NA|TRBJ2-7|TRBV4-1|NA
TGCGCCAGCAGCCAAGATACCCGCGGCGGGTACTCCTACGAGCAGTACTTC
CASSQDTRGGYSYEQYF
>NA|TRBJ2-7|TRBV6-5|NA
TGTGCCAGCAGCACCCTGACACCCTCCTACGAGCAGTACTTC
CASSTLTPSYEQYF
>NA|TRBJ2-7|TRBV27|TRBD1
TGTGCCACCCGGACAGGGGGGTCCCACGAGCAGTACTTC
CATRTGGSHEQYF
>NA|TRBJ2-7|TRBV5-1|TRBD1
TGCGCCAGCAGCACATGGACAGGGGGTGACTACGAGCAGTACTTC
CASSTWTGGDYEQYF
>NA|TRBJ2-5|TRBV11-3|TRBD1
TGTGCCAGCAGCTTAGATGAAGGCCTGGGACAGGGAGCGCGGGAGACCCAGTACTTC
CASSLDEGLGQGARETQYF
>NA|TRBJ2-3|TRBV10-3|NA
TGTGCCATCAGTGTGGGCGAAAGTACAGATACGCAGTATTTT
CAISVGESTDTQYF
>NA|TRBJ1-1|TRBV29-1|NA
TGCAGCGCGACACTGAACACTGAAGCTTTCTTT
CSATLNTEAFF
>NA|TRBJ2-1|TRBV27|TRBD2
TGTGCCAGCAGTCCCTGGACTAGCGGGAGGAATGAGCAGTTCTTC
CASSPWTSGRNEQFF
>NA|TRBJ1-4|TRBV6-1|TRBD1
TGTGCCAGCAGTGGGTCCCGGGACAGGGTCCAGGAAAAACTGTTTTTT
CASSGSRDRVQEKLFF
>NA|TRBJ1-1|TRBV11-2|TRBD1
TGTGCCAGCAGCCTGACAGGGCTGGACACTGAAGCTTTCTTT
CASSLTGLDTEAFF
>NA|TRBJ2-5|TRBV29-1|TRBD2
TGCAGCGTTGAAAGGCCTTGGGGGGGCCAAGAGACCCAGTACTTC
CSVERPWGGQETQYF
>NA|TRBJ2-1|TRBV4-1|TRBD2
TGCGCCAGCAGCCAAGTGGCGGGGGGGAGCTCCTACAATGAGCAGTTCTTC
CASSQVAGGSSYNEQFF
>NA|TRBJ2-1|TRBV7-8|TRBD2
TGTGCCAGCAGCTTATGGGAAAGGACTAGCGACTACAATGAGCAGTTCTTC
CASSLWERTSDYNEQFF
>NA|TRBJ1-2|TRBV6-5|NA
TGTGCCAGCAGCTCCTTAGGCAGGGGCCGCCGTGGCTACACCTTC
CASSSLGRGRRGYTF
>NA|TRBJ1-1|TRBV4-3|NA
TGCGCCAGCAGCCAAGAGAGAGAACAGGGATACACTGAAGCTTTCTTT
CASSQEREQGYTEAFF